The rows below give T cell receptor beta chains drawn from one sample of a study of T-cell memory formation after mild COVID-19. TCRdb re-analysed the 5' RACE reads in MiXCR, keeping a single row per CDR3 protein. The data contain 180,000 or so distinct CDR3 sequences, around 10% of them singletons. The sequenced material came from PBMCs or a T cell subset sorted from them (not recorded which). These receptors originate from a man aged 18-30 years who had mild COVID-19 (a few samples of this study predate the infection). Cell type and time point are not known. The CDR3 runs from the conserved cysteine through the conserved F or W. D genes are given only for firm matches. Where a row states a size, it is once, few, many or the class of an expanded clone; other rows omit it.

clone size,V gene,D gene,J gene,CDR3 DNA,CDR3 protein
NA,TRBV6-1,TRBD2,TRBJ2-5,TGTGCCAGCAGACTAGCGGGGACCTGGGCTGAGACCCAGTACTTC,CASRLAGTWAETQYF
few,TRBV20-1,TRBD2,TRBJ2-3,TGCAGTGCCCCGCCAGTTAGCGGGGGGAATCCAGATACGCAGTATTTT,CSAPPVSGGNPDTQYF
NA,TRBV5-6,NA,TRBJ2-5,TGTGCCAGCAGCGGGGACGTAGAGACCCAGTACTTC,CASSGDVETQYF
NA,TRBV12-3/TRBV12-4,TRBD1,TRBJ1-4,TGTGCCAGCAGACTCGGGACAGACGAAAAACTGTTTTTT,CASRLGTDEKLFF
NA,TRBV10-1,NA,TRBJ2-5,TGCGCCAGCAGTGAGTCGGGTAACGGACTTTCGTACTTC,CASSESGNGLSYF
NA,TRBV25-1,NA,TRBJ1-5,TGTGCCAGCAGTGAATTGGAGGGTTGGCAGCCCCAGCATTTT,CASSELEGWQPQHF
NA,TRBV9,NA,TRBJ1-3,TGTGCCAGCAGCGGTCCGGTTGGAAACACCATATATTTT,CASSGPVGNTIYF
few,TRBV28,NA,TRBJ1-5,TGTGCCAGCAGTGTGGGGGATCAGCCCCAGCATTTT,CASSVGDQPQHF
few,TRBV9,TRBD1,TRBJ2-1,TGTGCCAGCAGCACAGGACAGGGCAATGAGCAGTTCTTC,CASSTGQGNEQFF
few,TRBV7-2,NA,TRBJ2-1,TGTGCCAGCAGCTTAAGGTCTAAGGGGGACAATGAGCAGTTCTTC,CASSLRSKGDNEQFF
few,TRBV6-6,NA,TRBJ2-3,TGTGCCAGCACCCAGACTAGCAGGGGAGATACGCAGTATTTT,CASTQTSRGDTQYF
few,TRBV11-3,TRBD2,TRBJ2-1,TGTGCCAGCAGCTTAACTAGCGAGTTCTACAATGAGCAGTTCTTC,CASSLTSEFYNEQFF
few,TRBV20-1,NA,TRBJ2-1,TGCAGTGCTAGAAATAATGAGCAGTTCTTC,CSARNNEQFF
few,TRBV10-1,NA,TRBJ2-2,TGCGCCAGCAGTGGAGCTACCGGGGAGCTGTTTTTT,CASSGATGELFF
NA,TRBV4-2,NA,TRBJ1-1,TGTGCCAGCAGCCAAGATCTCAACAGGGACACTGAAGCTTTCTTT,CASSQDLNRDTEAFF
NA,TRBV12-3/TRBV12-4,TRBD1,TRBJ2-1,TGTGCCAGCAGGAAGGGACAGACGATTCCTGAGCAGTTCTTC,CASRKGQTIPEQFF
NA,TRBV11-2,NA,TRBJ1-5,TGTGCCAGCAGCTTAGGGGCCACTTTACAGCCCCAGCATTTT,CASSLGATLQPQHF
NA,TRBV1,NA,TRBJ2-5,TGCACCAGCAGACTCAAGACGACCCGAGAGACCCAGTACTTC,CTSRLKTTRETQYF
many,TRBV7-2,NA,TRBJ1-1,TGTGCCAGCAGCTTAGGGGCTTTGAACACTGAAGCTTTCTTT,CASSLGALNTEAFF
NA,TRBV15,NA,TRBJ2-4,TGTGCCACCAGTTCGGCGTTAAACATTCAGTACTTC,CATSSALNIQYF
NA,TRBV6-2/TRBV6-3,NA,TRBJ2-4,TGTGCCAGCAGTCCCGTTGGAAACATTCAGTACTTC,CASSPVGNIQYF
NA,TRBV6-5,NA,TRBJ2-3,TGTGCCAGCAGTTACTCCGGCTATGCCGATACGCAGTATTTT,CASSYSGYADTQYF
NA,TRBV7-9,NA,TRBJ1-2,TGTGCCATCCCCCAGTGGGGCTACACCTTC,CAIPQWGYTF
NA,TRBV5-1,NA,TRBJ2-3,TGCGCCAGCAGCTCTAGAGCAGACCACACAGATACGCAGTATTTT,CASSSRADHTDTQYF
few,TRBV7-9,NA,TRBJ2-1,TGTGCCAGCAGCTTAGACGGGGGGCATATCTTC,CASSLDGGHIF
NA,TRBV18,TRBD1,TRBJ2-5,TGTGCCAGCTCACCACGCGGACAGGGGGCTATGGAGACCCAGTACTTC,CASSPRGQGAMETQYF
few,TRBV29-1,NA,TRBJ1-5,TGCAGCGTTGGGACTCTTAATCAGCCCCAGCATTTT,CSVGTLNQPQHF
few,TRBV6-5,NA,TRBJ2-2,TGTGCCAGCAGTTACAGGGATTCCGGGGAGCTGTTTTTT,CASSYRDSGELFF
many,TRBV6-5,NA,TRBJ2-1,TGTGCCAGCAGGACAGGACAGGTGGCCGGGAGGGAGCAGTTCTTC,CASRTGQVAGREQFF
NA,TRBV4-3,NA,TRBJ1-2,TGCGCCAGCAGCCAAGATGGCAGGGAAGAAAGCTATGGCTACACCTTC,CASSQDGREESYGYTF
many,TRBV4-3,NA,TRBJ1-4,TGCGCCAGCAGCCGGGGGATTCAGGGAGCTGTTATTTTT,CASSRGIQGAVIF
NA,TRBV12-3/TRBV12-4,NA,TRBJ2-5,TGTGCCAGCACCTCAAGGGGTGGGGCTCTTCCGTCGGAGACCCAGTACTTC,CASTSRGGALPSETQYF
NA,TRBV2,TRBD1,TRBJ1-6,TGTGCCAGCAGCACCGACAGGGCGCCTTCACCCCTCCACTTT,CASSTDRAPSPLHF
NA,TRBV20-1,TRBD1,TRBJ1-2,TGCAGTGCTAGAGATGGACGGACAGGGCAATTTGGAGGCTACACCTTC,CSARDGRTGQFGGYTF
once,TRBV3-1,NA,TRBJ1-2,TGTGCCAGCAGCCAATTAACAGGGATGGGCTACACCTTC,CASSQLTGMGYTF
few,TRBV28,NA,TRBJ1-5,TGTGCCAGCAGTTCCGCGAATCAGCCCCAGCATTTT,CASSSANQPQHF
many,TRBV29-1,NA,TRBJ1-6,TGCAGCGTTGAATTGGACAGTAATTCACCCCTCCACTTT,CSVELDSNSPLHF
NA,TRBV5-1,NA,TRBJ2-5,TGCGCCAGCAGCTTATGGCGGAGGGGACAAGAGACCCAGTACTTC,CASSLWRRGQETQYF
few,TRBV10-3,TRBD1,TRBJ1-2,TGTGCCATCAGTGAGTCGACAGGGAACTATGGCTACACCTTC,CAISESTGNYGYTF
NA,TRBV7-8,NA,TRBJ1-6,TGTGCCAGCATGGCTATCGTCGGGACACAGGTTGCTCCCCTCCACTTT,CASMAIVGTQVAPLHF
few,TRBV5-4,TRBD1,TRBJ1-6,TGTGCCAGCAGCTTCCGGGACAGGGGCACATCACCCCTCCACTTT,CASSFRDRGTSPLHF
few,TRBV5-1,NA,TRBJ2-2,TGCGCCAGCAAAGCCGACCCGAACACCGGGGAGCTGTTTTTT,CASKADPNTGELFF
few,TRBV20-1,NA,TRBJ2-2,TGCAGAGCGTCAGGGCCGGGCACCGGGGAGCTGTTTTTT,CRASGPGTGELFF
NA,TRBV19,NA,TRBJ2-3,TGTGCCATTAGGCCAGGCAACACAGATACGCAGTATTTT,CAIRPGNTDTQYF
few,TRBV29-1,TRBD2,TRBJ2-2,TGCAGTGCGGGGGGGCGAGGCGGGGAGCTGTTTTTT,CSAGGRGGELFF
many,TRBV4-3,NA,TRBJ1-2,TGCGCCAGCAGCCGCACAGGGTTTTCGGGTGTGGGTGGCTACACCTTC,CASSRTGFSGVGGYTF
few,TRBV12-3/TRBV12-4,TRBD1,TRBJ1-1,TGTGCCAGCACCCGGACAGGGCCGAACACTGAAGCTTTCTTT,CASTRTGPNTEAFF
NA,TRBV12-3/TRBV12-4,TRBD1,TRBJ1-5,TGTGCCAGCAATGTTGGAGCACAGGGGAATCCCCAGCATTTT,CASNVGAQGNPQHF
NA,TRBV11-2,TRBD2,TRBJ2-1,TGTGCCAGCAGCTACCAGGTGGTAGCGGGGGGGCCCCATGAGCAGTTCTTC,CASSYQVVAGGPHEQFF
few,TRBV21-1,NA,TRBJ2-3,TGTGCCAGCAGCAAAGTCCAACTAGCGGGGGGGCCACCCACAGATACGCAGTATTTT,CASSKVQLAGGPPTDTQYF
few,TRBV29-1,NA,TRBJ2-3,TGCAGCGTTGTCCAGGGCAGCACAGATACGCAGTATTTT,CSVVQGSTDTQYF
NA,TRBV6-6,NA,TRBJ1-1,TGTGCCAGCAGTTCCGTCTTTCAGGGGCTGGCAGCTTTCTTT,CASSSVFQGLAAFF